Below, 6 T cell receptor beta chains from the same sample are listed, as sequenced in a study of breast tumors, draining lymph nodes, adjacent tissues. TCRdb recomputed calls from the multiplex PCR reads with MiXCR, one row per CDR3 protein. The data show approximately 130,000 distinct CDR3 sequences, about 20% seen once. Axillary draining lymph nodes of breast cancer patients supplied the node samples. The sequencing input was axillary lymph node tissue. These receptor sequences come from a female donor with breast cancer. Some clones in this sample may be carry-over from other donors' samples.

In its sample, this clonotype was seen many times. This chain links TRBV5-6 with TRBJ2-7; weak D call: TRBD2 (5 bases). Between the trimmed V and J ends, which lost 0 bases and 2 bases, there was a span of 21 bases. Looked up from germline, CDR1 is SGHDT and CDR2 is YYEEEE. The CDR3 consists of 18 residues. The CDR3 sequence: CASSLALRRSSEPYEQYF. The DNA for the CDR3 is TGTGCCAGCAGCTTGGCCCTCCGTAGGAGTAGCGAGCCCTACGAGCAGTACTTC.

This clonotype appeared many times. This sequence joins TRBV6-1 and TRBJ2-3; TRBD2 might be the D (7 bases). The CDR3 runs 15 residues. V was pared by 3 bases and J by 5 bases, with 15 bases between. CDR1 is MNHNS and CDR2 is SASEGT in the germline V gene. CDR3 region: CASSDAGAGKDTQYF. Written as DNA, the CDR3 is TGTGCCAGCAGTGACGCGGGGGCTGGGAAAGATACGCAGTATTTT.

Concerning this clonotype itself: Given a much more abundant clone one base away, this may be a read error. The chain is built from TRBV14 and TRBJ2-2; the D gene is possibly TRBD2 (5 bases). This CDR3 contains 13 residues. CDR1 is SGHDN, CDR2 FVKESK, per germline. CDR3 bases: TGTGCCAGCAGCCAAGTTTTTACCGGGGAGCTGTCTTTT. It codes for CASSQVFTGELSF.

In DNA, the CDR3 is TGTGCCAGCAGTGACCCCGGGGACAGCCATAAAAAACTGTTTTTT. Translation gives CASSDPGDSHKKLFF. The rearrangement uses TRBV2 and TRBJ1-4, with 7 positions matching TRBD1. V lost 3 bases to trimming and J lost 9 bases; unmatched junction nucleotides: 10. The CDR3 extends over 15 amino acids. Germline CDR1 SNHLY, CDR2 FYNNEI. The whole variable domain, remainder taken from reference TRBV2 and TRBJ1-4, is EPEVTQTPSHQVTQMGQEVILRCVPISNHLYFYWYRQILGQKVEFLVSFYNNEISEKSEIFDDQFSVERPDGSNFTLKIRSTKLEDSAMYFCASSDPGDSHKKLFFGSGTQLSVL.

This clonotype appeared many times. The chain links TRBV4-1 to TRBJ2-1; TRBD2 matches 10 bases. CDR3 length: 15 amino acids. Unmatched junction bases numbered 5, after V lost 4 bases and J lost 5 bases. CDR1 and CDR2 from the germline V gene are MGHRA and YSYEKL. The CDR3 nucleotides read TGCGCCAGCAGCCTGATAGCGGGAGGAAACAATGAGCAGTTCTTC. Protein sequence: CASSLIAGGNNEQFF.

This clonotype was found many times. The chain joins TRBV30 to TRBJ2-1, with D uncertain. The germline CDR1 and CDR2 sequences are GTSNPN and SVGIG (reference sequence). V was trimmed by 0 bases and J by 7 bases, leaving 7 bases between them. The CDR3 runs 12 residues. Here the CDR3 reads CAWSVERNEQFF. CDR3 sequence (DNA): TGTGCCTGGAGTGTAGAACGAAATGAGCAGTTCTTC.